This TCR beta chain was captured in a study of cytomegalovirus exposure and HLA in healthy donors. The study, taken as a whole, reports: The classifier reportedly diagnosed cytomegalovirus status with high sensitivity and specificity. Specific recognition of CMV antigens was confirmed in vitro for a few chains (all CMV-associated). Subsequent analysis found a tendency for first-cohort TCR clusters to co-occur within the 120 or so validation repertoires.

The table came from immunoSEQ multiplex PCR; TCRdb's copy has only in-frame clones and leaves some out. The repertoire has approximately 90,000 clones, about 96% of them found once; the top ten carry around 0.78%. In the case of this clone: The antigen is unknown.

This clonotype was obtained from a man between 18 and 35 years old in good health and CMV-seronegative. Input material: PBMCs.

In nucleotides, the CDR3 is TGCAGCGTTTGGTCAGGGGATGAAAAACTGTTTTTT. Its translation: CSVWSGDEKLFF. J is TRBJ1-4 and V is TRBV29-1; TRBD1 might be the D (6 bases). Germline values: CDR1 SQVTM, CDR2 ANQGSEA. The CDR3 length is 12 residues. Trimming pared 5 bases from V and 6 bases from J, leaving 10 bases between.